One sample yielded the 7 T cell receptor beta chains listed below, sequenced in a study of cytomegalovirus exposure and HLA in healthy donors. Researchers ran the PCR with 60 Vbeta and 13 Jbeta primers. Produced via immunoSEQ multiplex PCR; TCRdb's table is partial and in-frame only. This listing includes about 200,000 clones. Sequenced: PBMCs. The receptors derive from a woman aged 30 to 39 in good health and CMV-seropositive.

The gene calls are TRBV4-3 and TRBJ2-6, with D possibly matching TRBD2 (6 bases). Germline CDR1 and CDR2: LGHNA and YSLEER. The V gene lost 0 bases and the J gene lost 1 base, with 13 bases spanning the gap. The CDR3 is 18 amino acids. Written as DNA, the CDR3 is TGCGCCAGCAGCCAAGAATTGACTAGGGAATCTGGGGCCAACGTCCTGACTTTC. Translating it yields CASSQELTRESGANVLTF.

The chain is built from TRBV5-1 and TRBJ2-7, with no clear D. Trimming shortened V by 0 bases and J by 5 bases, and 6 bases separated the two germline ends. CDR1 is SGHRS, CDR2 YFSETQ, per germline. CDR3 size: 12 residues. CDR3 protein: CASSLAFDEQYF. CDR3 sequence (DNA): TGCGCCAGCAGCTTGGCCTTCGACGAGCAGTACTTC.

The chain employs TRBV9 and TRBJ2-7; tentatively, D is TRBD1 (6 bases). The CDR3 covers 16 residues. Germline values: CDR1 SGDLS, CDR2 YYNGEE. Trimming shortened V by 0 bases and J by 0 bases, and 13 bases separated the two germline ends. The CDR3 DNA sequence: TGTGCCAGCAGCGTAGAGGCAGGGGCTTTCTCCTACGAGCAGTACTTC. Its protein is CASSVEAGAFSYEQYF.

V and J are TRBV28 and TRBJ2-5; 7 bases align to TRBD2. CDR3 length: 15 amino acids. Looked up from germline, CDR1 is MDHEN and CDR2 is SYDVKM. V trimming: 3 bases; J trimming: 0 bases; junction bases outside the gene matches: 4. The CDR3 sequence is CASSFRRGYQETQYF. CDR3 sequence (DNA): TGTGCCAGCAGTTTCCGGCGGGGGTACCAAGAGACCCAGTACTTC.

The CDR3 bases are TGTGCCAGCAGCCCCGGACTAGCGGGGGCCTACGAGCAGTACTTC. This codes for CASSPGLAGAYEQYF. This rearrangement joins TRBV13 to TRBJ2-5; 13 nucleotides match TRBD2. The better agreement between TRBJ2-7 and the DNA end casts doubt on the J call. This CDR3 has 15 amino acids. The germline V gene encodes CDR1 PRHDT and CDR2 FYEKMQ (reference sequence).

This chain uses TRBV5-5 with TRBJ1-1; D is perhaps TRBD1 (6 bases). Between the trimmed V and J ends, which lost 4 bases and 3 bases, there was a span of 13 bases. CDR1 SGHKS and CDR2 YYEKEE come from the germline V gene (reference sequence). This CDR3 has 14 amino acids. CDR3: CASSRTATYTEAFF. CDR3 nucleotides: TGTGCCAGCAGCAGGACAGCCACTTACACTGAAGCTTTCTTT.

The chain combines TRBV6-6 with TRBJ1-1; D is uncertain. The CDR3 spans 14 residues. Looked up from germline, CDR1 is MNHNY and CDR2 is SVGAGI (reference sequence). The V end was cut by 2 bases, the J end by 3 bases, with 10 bases between. CDR3 sequence reads: CASSYPESHTEAFF. The DNA of the CDR3 is TGTGCCAGCAGTTACCCGGAGTCCCACACTGAAGCTTTCTTT.